These 18 T cell receptor beta chains were sequenced from one sample in a study of spatial heterogeneity in lung cancer. Time point reported: sample taken at primary tumor resection. Antigens of these TCRs are unknown. Study-wide findings and caveats: Tracking of tumor mutation counts was seen in expanded intratumoral alpha and beta TCR counts.

TCRdb ran MiXCR on the 5' RACE reads and lists one entry per CDR3 protein. The sample lists more than 25,000 distinct CDR3 sequences, approximately 6.9% occurring once. Material: lung tumor tissue, obtained at surgery. These receptors all come from a male donor with early-stage non-small cell lung cancer.

This clonotype was seen ten or more times. The CDR3 here is CSASRGRVYNSPLHF. The CDR3 DNA sequence: TGCAGTGCTTCGAGAGGGAGGGTCTATAATTCACCCCTCCACTTT. V usage is TRBV20-1 and J usage is TRBJ1-6, with D uncertain. CDR1 DFQATT and CDR2 SNEGSKA come from the germline V gene (reference sequence). Trimming took off 5 bases at V and 3 bases at J, with 14 bases between the two ends. CDR3 length: 15 residues.

This clonotype has a count of ten or more. V gene TRBV11-2 combines with J gene TRBJ2-1; D ambiguous. Germline values: CDR1 SGHAT, CDR2 FQNNGV. Trimming stripped 3 bases from V and 4 bases from J, with 4 bases between. The CDR3 extends over 12 amino acids. The CDR3 sequence is CASSFRYNEQFF. The DNA for the CDR3 is TGTGCCAGCAGCTTTCGGTACAATGAGCAGTTCTTC. The full variable domain, with the rest looked up from reference TRBV11-2 and TRBJ2-1, is EAGVAQSPRYKIIEKRQSVAFWCNPISGHATLYWYQQILGQGPKLLIQFQNNGVVDDSQLPKDRFSAERLKGVDSTLKIQPAKLEDSAVYLCASSFRYNEQFFGPGTRLTVL.

This clonotype was picked up many times. The junction differs from germline at one of its ends, possibly a read error. The V call is TRBV5-4, the J call TRBJ2-3; TRBD2 aligns across 11 bases. This CDR3 is 18 amino acids long. The germline gives CDR1 SGHNT, CDR2 YYREEE (reference sequence). CDR3 sequence reads: CVSSLRRTSGSSTDTQYF. The CDR3 nucleotides are TGTGTCAGCAGCCTCCGTCGGACTAGCGGGTCTAGCACAGATACGCAGTATTTT.

This clonotype was seen repeatedly, ten times or more. The V and J genes are TRBV6-2 or TRBV6-3 and TRBJ1-1, with D tentatively TRBD1 (6 bases). This CDR3 comprises 14 residues. Per germline, CDR1 MNHEY and CDR2 SVGEGT. Between the trimmed V and J ends, which lost 5 bases and 5 bases, there was a span of 15 bases. The CDR3 nucleotides read TGTGCCAGCAGTCCGAGACAGGTTCGAACTGAAGCTTTCTTT. Amino acid sequence: CASSPRQVRTEAFF.

This clonotype was recorded at least ten times. The J gene is TRBJ1-5, the V gene TRBV20-1; no clear D. The V gene lost 6 bases and the J gene lost 3 bases, with 12 bases spanning the gap. The CDR3 length is 13 residues. CDR1 is DFQATT and CDR2 is SNEGSKA in the germline V gene (reference sequence). CDR3 in DNA: TGCAGTGCCACCGTAAGACACAATCAGCCCCAGCATTTT. This encodes CSATVRHNQPQHF.

This clonotype has a count of ten or more. The chain employs TRBV20-1 and TRBJ2-3, with D perhaps given as TRBD1 or TRBD2 (5 bases each). Trimming cost V 5 bases and J 1 base, with 16 bases left between them. The CDR3 has 15 amino acids. Germline loops: CDR1 DFQATT, CDR2 SNEGSKA (reference sequence). In DNA, the CDR3 is TGCAGTGCTCCCGGGACCCCCGAGGGCACAGATACGCAGTATTTT. It is translated as CSAPGTPEGTDTQYF.

This clonotype was seen ten or more times. The chain has TRBV29-1 and TRBJ2-1; the D gene is possibly TRBD1 (5 bases). The CDR3 length is 16 residues. Looked up from germline, CDR1 is SQVTM and CDR2 is ANQGSEA. Trimming removed 5 bases from V and 0 bases from J, with 17 bases in between. CDR3 nucleotides: TGCAGCGTTCCACGTAGGGGCGGAAGCTCCTACAATGAGCAGTTCTTC. Translating gives CSVPRRGGSSYNEQFF.

This clonotype was seen many times. The rearrangement joins TRBV4-1 to TRBJ2-1; 13 nucleotides match TRBD2. Trimming took 3 bases from V and 4 from J; bases not matched to a gene: 0. This CDR3 contains 15 residues. CDR1 is MGHRA, CDR2 YSYEKL, per germline. CDR3 bases: TGCGCCAGCAGCCAGACTAGCGGGGGGTACAATGAGCAGTTCTTC. Protein: CASSQTSGGYNEQFF.

This clonotype rates as medium-sized (0.01 to 0.1%). The genes are TRBV5-1 and TRBJ1-5; D remains ambiguous. V lost 1 base to trimming and J lost 0 bases, with 8 bases between them. The CDR3 is made up of 15 amino acids. The germline V gene encodes CDR1 SGHRS and CDR2 YFSETQ. CDR3 sequence (DNA): TGCGCCAGCAGCTTGACTGGATATAGCAATCAGCCCCAGCATTTT. Amino acid sequence: CASSLTGYSNQPQHF.

This clonotype was seen only a few times. The genes are TRBV7-9 and TRBJ2-2; no definite D call. Germline lookup yields CDR1 SEHNR and CDR2 FQNEAQ (reference sequence). The CDR3 is 13 amino acids. V lost 6 bases to trimming and J lost 5 bases, with 10 bases between them. DNA for the CDR3: TGTGCCAGCAGTACCGGTCGGACCGGGGAGCTGTTTTTT. It encodes CASSTGRTGELFF.

This clonotype came up many times. This chain uses TRBV20-1 with TRBJ1-2; 7 bases agree with TRBD1. The V gene's germline CDR1 is DFQATT and CDR2 SNEGSKA (reference sequence). V trimming: 6 bases; J trimming: 3 bases; junction bases outside the gene matches: 10. This CDR3 is 14 amino acids long. The CDR3 sequence is CSALVSGGDYGYTF. In nucleotides, the CDR3 is TGCAGTGCCCTAGTCTCAGGGGGTGACTATGGCTACACCTTC.

This clonotype was observed at least ten times. The chain recombines TRBV20-1 with TRBJ2-1; D is possibly TRBD1 or TRBD2 (5 bases each). With 0 bases removed from V and 0 bases from J, the gap between germline ends came to 6 bases. Per germline, CDR1 DFQATT and CDR2 SNEGSKA (reference sequence). The CDR3 runs 14 residues. CDR3 DNA: TGCAGTGCTAGAGATGGGGGCTCCTACAATGAGCAGTTCTTC. Encoded protein: CSARDGGSYNEQFF.

In its sample, this clonotype was seen many times. J is TRBJ1-3 and V is TRBV3-1; D is uncertain. V was clipped by 3 bases and J by 0 bases, with 6 bases between them. In germline, CDR1 is LGHDT, CDR2 YNNKEL (reference sequence). There are 14 residues in the CDR3. In DNA form, the CDR3 reads TGTGCCAGCAGCCAGCGCTTCTCTGGAAACACCATATATTTT. This codes for CASSQRFSGNTIYF.

On this clonotype itself: With a much larger clone just one base away, this may be a read error. The missing conserved phenylalanine or tryptophan at the end of this CDR3 makes a read error likely. The chain carries TRBV28 and TRBJ1-4; D gene unclear. Trimming removed 8 bases at V and 4 bases at J, with 2 bases between. CDR3 length: 10 amino acids. Germline lookup yields CDR1 MDHEN and CDR2 SYDVKM. This CDR3 reads CASVNEKLFS. CDR3 DNA: TGTGCCAGCGTTAATGAAAAACTGTTTTCT.

There are many counts of this clonotype. The chain employs TRBV28 and TRBJ1-5; 7 positions agree with TRBD1. V lost 3 bases, J lost 0 bases, and 14 bases stayed unmatched. This CDR3 has 19 amino acids. The V gene's germline CDR1 is MDHEN and CDR2 SYDVKM. This CDR3 reads CASSLGWRLQGYSNQPQHF. CDR3 sequence (DNA): TGTGCCAGCAGTTTGGGTTGGCGTCTACAGGGGTATAGCAATCAGCCCCAGCATTTT.

This clonotype was seen only a few times. The V call is TRBV12-3 or TRBV12-4, the J call TRBJ2-7, with 9 bases fitting TRBD2. CDR3 length: 13 amino acids. After removal of 3 bases from V and 7 bases from J, the junction contained 4 bases not matched to a gene. DNA of the CDR3: TGTGCCAGCAGTTTGGCTAGCGGGGTTGAGCAGTACTTC. Amino acid sequence: CASSLASGVEQYF.

This clonotype is medium-sized by share. The DNA for the CDR3 is TGTGCCACCAGTGATTTTGAAGAGACCCAGTACTTC. This encodes CATSDFEETQYF. The rearrangement links TRBV24-1 to TRBJ2-5; D call uncertain. The CDR3 spans 12 residues. Trimming took 1 base from V and 3 from J, leaving 2 bases between them. Germline CDR1 and CDR2: KGHDR and SFDVKD.

Ten or more counts support this clonotype. J is TRBJ2-1 and V is TRBV5-1; tentative D call: TRBD2 (6 bases). CDR1 and CDR2 (germline): SGHRS, YFSETQ. Trimming stripped 1 base from V and 5 bases from J, with 13 bases between. This CDR3 contains 15 residues. The CDR3 sequence: CASSLNSGLNNEQFF. The DNA of the CDR3 is TGCGCCAGCAGCTTGAATAGCGGACTAAACAATGAGCAGTTCTTC.